This paragraph reports one TCR beta chain. The antigen is not known. This record belongs to a study of T cells after yellow fever vaccination. Across the whole study: Preparation used SMART-Seq v4 Ultra Low Input for the low-cell-number fractions.

TCRdb reanalysed the 5' RACE reads using MiXCR and keeps one entry per CDR3 protein. The table lists more than 350,000 distinct CDR3 sequences, 11% of them singletons, with about 17% in the top ten. The CDR3 has 12 residues. In germline, CDR1 is MNHEY, CDR2 SVGEGT. With 8 bases removed from V and 2 bases from J, the gap between germline ends came to 8 bases. Study-level points and caveats: By day 5 rather than day 15, the secondary response had peaked, though it was weaker.

The receptor's source is a man aged 18 to 30 who received the YFV17D yellow fever vaccine. The starting material was PBMCs, obtained on the day of the first yellow fever vaccination. This chain uses TRBV6-2 or TRBV6-3 with TRBJ2-3; D not certain. CDR3 protein: CASSMFTDTQYF. The CDR3, as DNA: TGTGCCAGCTCAATGTTCACAGATACGCAGTATTTT.